This T cell receptor (beta chain) was observed in a study of blood T cell repertoires in COVID-19. In terms of age and location, participants ranged from roughly 18 to 90 years and lived in about 25 US areas. Participant-reported clinical history was the basis for cohort assignment. Among Cohort 3 donors, those recovered had two negative PCRs, clearance, or symptom resolution. As originally analysed: Amplifying reference gene primers gave estimates of nucleated cell counts. Profiled with immunoSEQ multiplex PCR; TCRdb holds only in-frame clones, not every one. V, J and clone size reflect that table, while D and trimming were determined from the DNA. The sample has about 300,000 clones; around 85% are singletons. Sequencing used PBMCs or T cells enriched from blood (not recorded which). This TCR came from a woman between 45 and 60 years old who had recovered from COVID-19.

CDR3 region: CASSPRDTGELFF. The CDR3 DNA is TGTGCCAGCAGTCCTCGGGACACCGGGGAGCTGTTTTTT. V gene TRBV12-3 or TRBV12-4 combines with J gene TRBJ2-2; D uncertain. CDR3 length equals 13 residues. Deletions cut 5 bases from V and 3 bases from J, with 7 bases between.